This T cell receptor (beta chain) was obtained from a study of spatial heterogeneity in lung cancer. Study-wide background: Correlation of TCR transcript counts in tumor regions with a T cell module score from matched bulk RNA-seq was strong.

Whole-study findings and limits: It was found that expanded intratumoral alpha and beta TCR counts tracked tumor mutation counts. The counts of expanded TCRs, ubiquitous and regional, tracked ubiquitous and regional nonsynonymous mutations, respectively.

Time point given: sample taken at primary tumor resection. The ends were cut back, 7 bases at V and 1 base at J, with 11 bases in the middle. The CDR3 sequence is 14 residues long. Germline values: CDR1 SNHLY, CDR2 FYNNEI. In its sample, this clonotype was seen many times. The antigen is unknown. TCRdb independently ran MiXCR on the 5' RACE reads; one entry per CDR3 protein. Of more than 20,000 distinct CDR3 sequences listed, roughly 6.7% were seen once; the top ten hold 9% to 12%. Sequenced material: lung tumor tissue, taken at surgery. The chain recombines TRBV2 with TRBJ1-5; D is possibly TRBD1 (5 bases). This TCR derives from a male donor with early-stage non-small cell lung cancer. CDR3 protein: CASNAGVSNQPQHF. The CDR3, as DNA: TGTGCCAGCAACGCGGGGGTGAGCAATCAGCCCCAGCATTTT.